The 7 T cell receptor beta chains listed next were all sequenced from one sample in a study of CD8 T cells in Susac syndrome (dated by TCRdb to between 2017 and 2020). The library was produced with the immunoSEQ multiplex PCR assay. RNA was extracted using the RNeasy kit, and roughly 0.45 to 1 microgram was reverse transcribed with random hexamers. The raw public reads went through TCRdb reprocessing: fastp at Q25, MiXCR clone calling, in-frame beta chains kept. Identical CDR3 proteins give one entry, which carries the most common genes and DNA. The sample table lists around 180,000 distinct CDR3 sequences, 90% to 97% of them with a count of one. The ten top clones hold roughly 0.095% of the sample. The source material was CD4+ T cells from PBMCs. The receptors here all came from a human donor with multiple sclerosis.

The V and J genes are TRBV30 and TRBJ2-7; 8 positions match TRBD2. Germline trimming cut 3 bases from V and 1 base from J; bases unmatched to any gene: 2. This CDR3 comprises 13 residues. Germline-derived CDR1 and CDR2 are GTSNPN and SVGIG (reference sequence). CDR3 nucleotides: TGTGCCTGGAGGAGCGGGGGATCCTACGAGCAGTACTTC. It is translated as CAWRSGGSYEQYF. The full variable domain, its missing parts supplied by reference TRBV30 and TRBJ2-7, is SQTIHQWPATLVQPVGSPLSLECTVEGTSNPNLYWYRQAAGRGLQLLFYSVGIGQISSEVPQNLSASRPQDRQFILSSKKLLLSDSGFYLCAWRSGGSYEQYFGPGTRLTVT.

CDR3 amino acids: CASSYRGANVLTF. As DNA, the CDR3 is TGTGCCAGCAGTTACCGTGGGGCCAACGTCCTGACTTTC. V is TRBV12-3 or TRBV12-4 and J is TRBJ2-6; no firm D call. Trimming cost V 4 bases and J 3 bases, with 4 bases left between them. This CDR3 comprises 13 residues.

J is TRBJ2-5 and V is TRBV10-3, with TRBD1 identical over 7 bases. The V segment lost 4 bases and the J segment 2 bases; nucleotides outside the gene matches: 4. Germline CDR1 is ENHRY and CDR2 is SYGVKD. The CDR3 loop spans 14 amino acids. DNA of the CDR3: TGTGCCATCAGTGGGGACAGTCGGCAAGAGACCCAGTACTTC. It yields the protein CAISGDSRQETQYF.

This sequence joins TRBV7-9 and TRBJ2-3, with a weak D call TRBD2 (6 bases). CDR3 length equals 14 residues. V was shortened by 5 bases and J by 0 bases, with 9 bases between the two germline ends. Germline V gene lookup returns CDR1 SEHNR and CDR2 FQNEAQ (reference sequence). The CDR3 region has the DNA TGTGCCAGCAGCCGCGGGGTTAGCACAGATACGCAGTATTTT. Translating it yields CASSRGVSTDTQYF.

J is TRBJ2-1 and V is TRBV20-1; the D is unclear. The V end was cut by 0 bases, the J end by 0 bases, with 12 bases between. Germline CDR1 DFQATT, CDR2 SNEGSKA (reference sequence). The CDR3 covers 16 residues. The DNA for the CDR3 is TGCAGTGCTAGAGATCGGGCACCCAGCTCCTACAATGAGCAGTTCTTC. Its translation: CSARDRAPSSYNEQFF.

This clonotype was detected only once. This chain joins TRBV30 and TRBJ2-5; D ambiguous. V was cut by 4 bases and J by 5 bases, with 11 bases left in between. The CDR3 spans 12 residues. Germline assignment: CDR1 GTSNPN and CDR2 SVGIG (reference sequence). The DNA for the CDR3 is TGTGCCTGGACACCGGTGGGGGAGACCCAGTACTTC. Translated: CAWTPVGETQYF.

The genes are TRBV29-1 and TRBJ1-2, with D maybe TRBD1 (5 bases). Germline V gives CDR1 SQVTM, CDR2 ANQGSEA. The CDR3 contains 13 residues. The CDR3 loop reads CSSYGAGLRGYTF. The CDR3 DNA sequence: TGCTCCTCGTACGGGGCAGGGCTAAGGGGCTACACCTTC.